This T cell receptor beta chain is from a study of OX40 agonist ivuxolimab in advanced cancers. As for the study in general: All patients had ivuxolimab intravenously every 2 weeks at 0.01 to 10 mg/kg. Males comprised around four fifths of the group, whose mean age was approximately 61 years (range roughly 20 to 90).

Generated by immunoSEQ multiplex PCR, the TCRdb table keeps only in-frame clones and is missing some. The sample consists of about 41,000 clones, roughly nine tenths of them appearing once. Prior autoimmune disease or systemic immunosuppression barred patients. The CDR3 totals 14 residues. Germline V gene sequence: CDR1 MNHNS, CDR2 SASEGT. V shed 3 bases, J shed 3 bases, and the junction held 5 bases outside the gene matches. The source was CD4+ or CD8+ T cells sorted from blood, collected in a trial of the OX40 agonist ivuxolimab. The source of this sequence is an adult with an advanced solid tumor such as melanoma, head and neck, liver or kidney cancer. The chain joins TRBV6-1 to TRBJ2-7, with 7 positions matching TRBD1. CDR3 loop: CASSESQGVYEQYF. The CDR3 nucleotides are TGTGCCAGCAGTGAGAGCCAGGGGGTCTACGAGCAGTACTTC.